These 26 T cell receptor beta chains were all obtained from the same sample, sequenced in a study of identical twins. TCRdb passed the 5' RACE reads through MiXCR, listing each CDR3 protein once. Of roughly 230,000 distinct CDR3 sequences in the sample, about 8.9% were seen once. These same data were also listed under a study on yellow fever vaccine responses in identical twins.

Sequencing used CD8+ T cells sorted from blood. These receptor sequences come from a woman between 18 and 30 years old in good health.

This chain joins TRBV20-1 and TRBJ2-7; D perhaps matches TRBD2 (5 bases). The CDR3 covers 11 residues. V lost 5 bases, J lost 4 bases, and 9 bases lay in between. The germline gives CDR1 DFQATT, CDR2 SNEGSKA (reference sequence). The CDR3 region is CSAGRGYEQYF. In DNA, the CDR3 is TGCAGTGCTGGCCGGGGATACGAGCAGTACTTC.

This clonotype was found many times. CDR3 DNA: TGTGCCAGCAGTGATTCCGAGCAGTACTTC. Translating it yields CASSDSEQYF. The J gene is TRBJ2-7, the V gene TRBV2; D not certain. The germline CDR1 and CDR2 sequences are SNHLY and FYNNEI. Trimming removed 3 bases from V and 6 bases from J, with 3 bases in between. The CDR3 contains 10 residues.

This clonotype was seen many times. V is TRBV27 and J is TRBJ2-1, with D unclear. V was clipped by 4 bases and J by 2 bases, with 15 bases between them. Looked up from germline, CDR1 is MNHEY and CDR2 is SMNVEV (reference sequence). The CDR3 runs to 16 residues. The CDR3 sequence: CASSSSWSPPYNEQFF. The CDR3 coding sequence is TGTGCCAGCAGTTCCTCGTGGAGCCCTCCCTACAATGAGCAGTTCTTC.

This clonotype was counted a few times. This CDR3 is CSASTSGAFGDTQYF. The CDR3 coding sequence is TGCAGTGCTAGTACTAGCGGGGCCTTTGGTGATACGCAGTATTTT. The chain is built from TRBV20-1 and TRBJ2-3; 10 bases agree with TRBD2. This CDR3 spans 15 amino acids. The junction had 9 bases not matched to a gene; V was cut back by 3 bases and J by 6 bases. Germline assignment: CDR1 DFQATT and CDR2 SNEGSKA (reference sequence).

V usage is TRBV13 and J usage is TRBJ2-7; 7 nucleotides agree with TRBD1. This CDR3 is 15 amino acids long. Germline CDR1 is PRHDT and CDR2 is FYEKMQ (reference sequence). V was pared by 1 base and J by 3 bases, with 6 bases of the junction left unmatched. CDR3 amino acids: CASSLVAQGDYEQYF. Written as DNA, the CDR3 is TGTGCCAGCAGCTTAGTCGCTCAGGGGGACTACGAGCAGTACTTC.

The gene calls are TRBV7-9 and TRBJ1-1; 9 nucleotides line up with TRBD1. The CDR3 runs to 15 residues. With 3 bases clipped from V and 4 bases from J, the junction kept 6 bases outside the gene matches. Germline V CDR1 and CDR2: SEHNR, FQNEAQ (reference sequence). The CDR3 DNA follows: TGTGCCAGCAGCTTGGGACAGGGACTTTTCACTGAAGCTTTCTTT. Translation gives CASSLGQGLFTEAFF.

This chain uses TRBV6-2 or TRBV6-3 with TRBJ2-1; 9 bases are a match to TRBD2. Unmatched junction bases numbered 10, after V lost 5 bases and J lost 5 bases. Germline CDR1 MNHEY, CDR2 SVGEGT. This CDR3 spans 16 amino acids. CDR3 protein: CASSPLERGVNNEQFF. The CDR3 bases are TGTGCCAGCAGTCCTCTGGAGCGGGGGGTGAACAATGAGCAGTTCTTC.

This clonotype was picked up many times. The DNA for the CDR3 is TGTGCCACCAAAGTCGGACAGGGAGGAAGCTATGGCTACACCTTC. Protein sequence: CATKVGQGGSYGYTF. The V gene is TRBV15, the J gene TRBJ1-2, with TRBD1 matching 8 bases. Germline loops: CDR1 LNHNV, CDR2 YYDKDF (reference sequence). The CDR3 has 15 amino acids. With V trimmed by 7 bases and J by 4 bases, 11 bases remained unmatched.

The V call is TRBV2, the J call TRBJ2-2, with TRBD2 identical over 10 bases. The trim removed 7 bases at V and 6 bases at J, leaving 11 bases unmatched. The CDR3 totals 16 residues. Per germline, CDR1 SNHLY and CDR2 FYNNEI. CDR3 loop: CASTEGIAGGPGELFF. The CDR3 nucleotides are TGTGCCAGCACTGAGGGAATAGCGGGGGGCCCCGGGGAGCTGTTTTTT.

This clonotype was seen at least ten times. The J gene is TRBJ2-7, the V gene TRBV15, with D maybe TRBD1 (6 bases). The ends were cut back, 1 base at V and 3 bases at J, with 31 bases in the middle. Germline CDR1 LNHNV, CDR2 YYDKDF (reference sequence). This CDR3 spans 21 amino acids. CDR3 in amino acids: CATSRVQGPRSYFLQDYEQYF. DNA of the CDR3: TGTGCCACCAGCAGAGTCCAGGGGCCTCGATCCTATTTTCTTCAGGACTACGAGCAGTACTTC.

The chain employs TRBV5-4 and TRBJ2-3; TRBD1 or TRBD2 may be the D gene (6 bases each). CDR3 size: 14 residues. The ends were cut back, 4 bases at V and 3 bases at J, with 12 bases in the middle. The germline V gene has CDR1 SGHNT and CDR2 YYREEE (reference sequence). The CDR3: CASSTGAGTDTQYF. CDR3 sequence (DNA): TGTGCCAGCAGCACGGGGGCCGGTACAGATACGCAGTATTTT. Looking up the rest from reference TRBV5-4 and TRBJ2-3 gives the full variable domain: ETGVTQSPTHLIKTRGQQVTLRCSSQSGHNTVSWYQQALGQGPQFIFQYYREEENGRGNFPPRFSGLQFPNYSSELNVNALELDDSALYLCASSTGAGTDTQYFGPGTRLTVL.

This clonotype appeared many times. This rearrangement joins TRBV12-3 or TRBV12-4 to TRBJ1-5; D not resolved. The CDR3 extends over 16 amino acids. V was cut by 7 bases and J by 4 bases, with 20 bases left in between. The DNA of the CDR3 is TGTGCCAGCACAAATGATTTAGGGAGGAGTAATCAGCCCCAGCATTTT. Translating it yields CASTNDLGRSNQPQHF.

V is TRBV7-8 and J is TRBJ2-1; TRBD1 matches at 12 bases. Germline V gene lookup returns CDR1 SGHVS and CDR2 FQNEAQ. The CDR3 spans 14 residues. J gave up 6 bases and V 5 bases, and 2 bases lay outside the gene matches. CDR3 sequence (DNA): TGTGCCAGCAGCGCGGGACAGGGGGCCAATGAGCAGTTCTTC. Its protein is CASSAGQGANEQFF.

In this sample, this clonotype turned up a few times. The rearrangement joins TRBV12-3 or TRBV12-4 to TRBJ1-1; unclear D gene. The CDR3 loop spans 14 amino acids. The V end was cut by 2 bases, the J end by 2 bases, with 9 bases between. DNA for the CDR3: TGTGCCAGCAGTTTACTAGGAAGTAACACTGAAGCTTTCTTT. It specifies CASSLLGSNTEAFF.

The sample holds a few counts of this clonotype. The chain has TRBV7-8 and TRBJ2-3; the D gene is possibly TRBD2 (5 bases). V lost 2 bases and J lost 5, with 11 bases in between. The CDR3 is 14 amino acids. Germline CDR1 is SGHVS and CDR2 is FQNEAQ. The CDR3 here is CASSLLGGLDTQYF. For the CDR3, the DNA is TGTGCCAGCAGCTTATTAGGAGGTCTAGATACGCAGTATTTT.

The sample holds many counts of this clonotype. The rearrangement links TRBV14 to TRBJ1-2; D unclear. The CDR3 is made up of 15 amino acids. V lost 4 bases, J lost 3 bases, and 15 bases lay in between. The germline gives CDR1 SGHDN, CDR2 FVKESK. As DNA, the CDR3 is TGTGCCAGCAGCCCCCCAATCCCCGGATACTATGGCTACACCTTC. This codes for CASSPPIPGYYGYTF.

There are a few counts of this clonotype. This CDR3 reads CASSSYGDLYEQYF. The DNA of the CDR3 is TGTGCCAGCAGCTCCTACGGGGACCTATACGAGCAGTACTTC. The chain has TRBV7-2 and TRBJ2-7, with D perhaps TRBD1 or TRBD2 (5 bases each). The V gene's germline CDR1 is SGHTA and CDR2 FQGNSA. This CDR3 has 14 residues. Trimming removed 4 bases from V and 4 bases from J, with 14 bases in between.

This clonotype was detected ten times or more. V gene TRBV20-1 combines with J gene TRBJ2-7; 10 bases align to TRBD2. With 0 bases clipped from V and 1 base from J, the junction kept 3 bases outside the gene matches. The CDR3 is made up of 15 amino acids. Per germline, CDR1 DFQATT and CDR2 SNEGSKA (reference sequence). CDR3 residues: CSARDLAGVSYEQYF. The DNA for the CDR3 is TGCAGTGCTAGAGACCTAGCGGGAGTATCCTACGAGCAGTACTTC.

The chain is built from TRBV4-3 and TRBJ2-5, with D possibly TRBD2 on 5 matching bases. The germline gives CDR1 LGHNA, CDR2 YSLEER. The CDR3 runs to 14 residues. Trimming left V 0 bases short and J 7 bases short, with 12 bases between. CDR3 nucleotide sequence: TGCGCCAGCAGCCAAGAGAGGGAGTCTTGGACCCAGTACTTC. It is translated as CASSQERESWTQYF.

This clonotype was detected only a few times. The CDR3 loop is CASGRAEGIQYF. The CDR3 DNA is TGTGCCAGCGGGCGGGCGGAAGGCATTCAGTACTTC. The rearrangement uses TRBV28 and TRBJ2-4, with D perhaps matching TRBD2 (5 bases). CDR3 size: 12 residues. Trimming left V 8 bases short and J 9 bases short, with 14 bases between. From germline, CDR1 is MDHEN and CDR2 SYDVKM. Variable domain in full (rest from reference TRBV28 and TRBJ2-4): DVKVTQSSRYLVKRTGEKVFLECVQDMDHENMFWYRQDPGLGLRLIYFSYDVKMKEKGDIPEGYSVSREKKERFSLILESASTNQTSMYLCASGRAEGIQYFGAGTRLSVL.

This clonotype has a count of ten or more. This chain connects TRBV6-4 to TRBJ2-2, with D maybe TRBD2 (6 bases). The germline gives CDR1 MRHNA, CDR2 SNTAGT. The CDR3 spans 14 residues. Between the trimmed V and J ends, which lost 2 bases and 2 bases, there was a span of 6 bases. This chain's CDR3 is CASSDGTNTGELFF. In DNA form, the CDR3 reads TGTGCCAGCAGTGACGGGACTAACACCGGGGAGCTGTTTTTT.

This clonotype was counted between two and nine times. The chain is built from TRBV3-1 and TRBJ2-7, with D perhaps TRBD1 or TRBD2 (5 bases each). V lost 0 bases and J lost 3, with 21 bases in between. Germline V CDR1 and CDR2: LGHDT, YNNKEL (reference sequence). This CDR3 comprises 18 residues. The CDR3 sequence: CASSQDWGYNVGYYEQYF. The CDR3 DNA reads as TGTGCCAGCAGCCAAGATTGGGGGTATAACGTGGGTTACTACGAGCAGTACTTC.

In this sample, this clonotype turned up a few times. J is TRBJ1-1 and V is TRBV19; 9 bases map to TRBD1. In germline, CDR1 is LNHDA, CDR2 SQIVND (reference sequence). V dropped 5 bases and J dropped 4; count of bases not matched to a gene: 8. The CDR3 extends over 15 amino acids. DNA for the CDR3: TGTGCCAGTAGTCCCCCGACAGGGGGAATCACTGAAGCTTTCTTT. This sequence encodes CASSPPTGGITEAFF.

DNA for the CDR3: TGTGCCAGCAGTTTATTAAGAGACCTCAATCAGCCCCAGCATTTT. This sequence encodes CASSLLRDLNQPQHF. This chain joins TRBV28 and TRBJ1-5; D unclear. CDR3 size: 15 residues. The germline gives CDR1 MDHEN, CDR2 SYDVKM. The ends were cut back, 1 base at V and 3 bases at J, with 10 bases in the middle. The full variable domain, completed using reference TRBV28 and TRBJ1-5, is DVKVTQSSRYLVKRTGEKVFLECVQDMDHENMFWYRQDPGLGLRLIYFSYDVKMKEKGDIPEGYSVSREKKERFSLILESASTNQTSMYLCASSLLRDLNQPQHFGDGTRLSIL.

This clonotype was counted many times. J is TRBJ2-1 and V is TRBV10-3; TRBD2 matches at 16 bases. Germline assignment: CDR1 ENHRY and CDR2 SYGVKD. The CDR3 is 16 residues long. Unmatched junction bases numbered 3, after V lost 8 bases and J lost 2 bases. CDR3 residues: CAIRGTSGGAYNEQFF. The CDR3 DNA reads as TGTGCCATCCGCGGGACTAGCGGGGGGGCCTACAATGAGCAGTTCTTC.

This clonotype was detected ten times or more. The chain couples TRBV7-9 to TRBJ2-7; TRBD2 agrees at 12 bases. Losses at the gene ends were 4 bases for V and 4 bases for J; bases not matched to a gene: 8. The CDR3 extends over 16 amino acids. Germline V gene sequence: CDR1 SEHNR, CDR2 FQNEAQ (reference sequence). The CDR3 DNA follows: TGTGCCAGCAGCTCCGGGACTAGCGGGTTTCAGTACGAGCAGTACTTC. Amino acids: CASSSGTSGFQYEQYF.